This TCR beta chain comes out of a study of memory CD4+ T cells and cytomegalovirus serostatus. Study-level results: About two fifths of the roughly 150 known CMV-associated TCRbeta sequences appeared in CD4+ memory.

The sort gate was single viable CD3+CD4+CD8-CD45RO+ cells for memory CD4+ T cells. CD4+ T cells were isolated by positive magnetic selection. In germline, CDR1 is DFQATT, CDR2 SNEGSKA (reference sequence). V lost 6 bases, J lost 7 bases, and 9 bases lay in between. This CDR3 region has 10 residues. Comment on this clone: Its antigen is currently unknown.

Per the original data handling: Out-of-frame sequences were removed, leaving about 2,300,000 distinct TCRbeta sequences. Sequencing was performed with immunoSEQ multiplex PCR; in TCRdb, only in-frame clones are kept and a portion is missing. V, J and clone size derive from that table, while D and trimming were established from the DNA sequence. The sample holds some 52,000 clones, approximately 78% seen once. This receptor was taken from an adult in good health and CMV-seronegative. The chain has TRBV20-1 and TRBJ1-2; weak D call: TRBD1 (5 bases). The sample consisted of memory CD4+ T cells from blood. This CDR3 is CSAKGSGYTF. CDR3 coding DNA: TGCAGTGCAAAGGGGTCTGGCTACACCTTC.